The clone carrying this T cell receptor beta chain was seen repeatedly, ten times or more. Its antigen is not identified. Trimming pared 1 base from V and 4 bases from J, leaving 8 bases between. The CDR3 runs 15 residues. The germline V gene has CDR1 MNHNS and CDR2 SASEGT. Amplification of TCR beta CDR3 regions was performed using RNA transcripts as template. First-round RT-PCR of the TCR CDR3 relied on the HTBI primer set. TCRdb analysed the multiplex PCR reads with MiXCR anew, one entry per CDR3 protein. The sample holds about 260,000 distinct CDR3 sequences; about 17% are singletons and the top ten take less than 35%. This sample stems from a study of T cells in Graves' hyperthyroidism and ophthalmopathy. General study findings and limits: Also found in blood were most expanded thyroid clonotypes above 0.001.

V usage is TRBV6-1 and J usage is TRBJ1-6; weak D call: TRBD1 (5 bases). The sequence came from a woman aged 18-29 years with Graves' ophthalmopathy. The sample taken for sequencing was blood. CDR3 DNA sequence: TGTGCCAGCAGTGAAGGGGCAGGGTATAATTCACCCCTCCACTTT. Translation: CASSEGAGYNSPLHF.